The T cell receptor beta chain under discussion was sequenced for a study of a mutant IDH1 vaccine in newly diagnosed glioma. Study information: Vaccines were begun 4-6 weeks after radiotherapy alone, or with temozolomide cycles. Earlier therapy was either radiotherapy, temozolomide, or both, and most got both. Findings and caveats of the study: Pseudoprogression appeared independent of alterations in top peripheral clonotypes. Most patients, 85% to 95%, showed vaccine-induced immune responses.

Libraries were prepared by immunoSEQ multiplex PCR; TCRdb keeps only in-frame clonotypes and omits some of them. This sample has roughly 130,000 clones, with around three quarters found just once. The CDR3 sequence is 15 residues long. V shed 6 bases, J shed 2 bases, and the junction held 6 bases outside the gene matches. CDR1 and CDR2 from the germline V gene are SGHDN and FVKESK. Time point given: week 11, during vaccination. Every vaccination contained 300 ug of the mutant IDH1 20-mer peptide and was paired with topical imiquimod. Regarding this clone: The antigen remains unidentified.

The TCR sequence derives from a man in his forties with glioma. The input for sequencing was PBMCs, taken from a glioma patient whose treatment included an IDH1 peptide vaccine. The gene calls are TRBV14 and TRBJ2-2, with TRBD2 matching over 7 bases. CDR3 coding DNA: TGTGCCAGCAGTGTCCTAGCGGTTAACACCGGGGAGCTGTTTTTT. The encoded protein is CASSVLAVNTGELFF.